This TCR beta chain was captured in a study of Ad26.COV2.S vaccination and SARS-CoV-2 variants (dated by TCRdb to about 2021). About the full investigation: Donors in the vaccine arm were drawn from COV1001, a phase I-IIa trial of Ad26.COV2.S in healthy adults that was multicentre, randomized, double-blind and placebo-controlled. Blinding of investigators to trial group allocation was maintained during experiments and outcome assessment. TCRbeta repertoire sequencing was used to assess the specificity and breadth of SARS-CoV-2-reactive T cell receptors after Ad26.COV2.S vaccination. A total of roughly 32 samples were included in the TCR-sequenced set, comprising some 20 Ad26.COV2.S vaccine recipients, 5 placebo recipients and 8 SARS-CoV-2 convalescent individuals. Participants in the trial were split at random into five groups of five each, receiving low-dose or high-dose Ad26.COV2.S once or twice, or else placebo on both occasions. Ad26.COV2.S was administered intramuscularly at a dose of 5x10^10 or 1x10^11 viral particles, either as one shot or as two shots given 56 days apart.

The immunoSEQ Assay was used to sequence TCRbeta CDR3 regions. After extraction, genomic DNA underwent amplification by bias-controlled multiplex PCR, followed by high-throughput sequencing. For the original study's pipeline: To quantify the absolute abundance of every unique TCRbeta CDR3 region, sequences were collapsed and filtered. T cell fraction was estimated by normalizing TCRbeta template counts to usable DNA, which was measured by amplifying reference genes present in all nucleated cells. Repertoire TCRs were annotated as SARS-CoV-2-specific by exact matching of V gene, CDR3 amino acid sequence and J gene to a known reactive TCR set. The reference SARS-CoV-2 TCR set was obtained from MIRA and was filtered for enrichment in COVID-19-positive ImmuneCODE repertoires, whereby public or cross-reactive TCRs were removed. Using the MIRA antigens, annotated TCRs were further analysed by specific ORF or by position within an ORF. Breadth was defined as annotated unique rearrangements over total unique productive rearrangements; depth was the summed frequency of those rearrangements. TCR breadth was compared between groups using two-sided Wilcoxon rank-sum tests. TCRdb provides this immuneACCESS table in a form limited to in-frame rearrangements. Some clones are lacking; in checked studies, under half of them reflect an unresolved V gene, and why the rest are absent is not known. V and J calls and clone size are as listed in that table; D and trimming were resolved from the DNA. For this sample there are 430,000 or so clones; 80% to 95% appear just once. The ten largest clones add up to 9% to 15% of the sample.

The research as a whole found: Ad26.COV2.S recipients had higher spike-specific TCR breadth than placebo recipients (P = 0.0014). The study was not powered for comparison of responses between vaccine doses or regimens. Substantial breadth of spike-specific CD8+ and CD4+ T cell responses was reported after vaccination. The authors noted that total T cell responses may have been underestimated by the TCR breadth and depth analyses. Vaccine and placebo recipients had comparable non-spike TCR breadth, which fits with the vaccine containing only spike.

Regarding this clone: The antigen this receptor binds is unknown. No base quality information exists; no much larger clone differs at one position.

There are 16 amino acids in the CDR3, from cysteine to phenylalanine inclusive. Of the read, only the CDR3 DNA is kept; its 48 bases are in frame from base 1. V loses 1 base at its end and J loses 7 bases; junction bases beyond the gene matches: 6. Based on the germline V gene, the CDR1 and CDR2 sequences are SGHTA and FQGNSA. Taken with the paper, the label for treatment or condition translates to: 19 received Ad26.COV2.S at low or high dose, single or two shots; roughly five received placebo; per-sample allocation not given. Repertoires of vaccine and placebo recipients were sequenced from samples taken on day 63 after the first injection. Between 29 July and 7 August 2020, Cohort 1b enrolled around 24 adults aged 18-55 years at one site in Boston, USA. Ad26.COV2.S was a replication-incompetent adenovirus type 26 vector that expressed a prefusion-stabilized SARS-CoV-2 spike protein derived from the original Wuhan strain.

The chain is encoded by TRBV7-2 joined to TRBJ1-6; TRBD1 lines up with 8 middle nucleotides. This specimen consisted of peripheral blood, obtained in a trial of Ad26.COV2.S vaccine versus placebo. This TCR was recovered from a person between 18 and 60 years old who received the Ad26.COV2.S COVID-19 vaccine or a placebo. The sequenced DNA: TGTGCCAGCAGCTTAGTCTTTCACAGGGGGAATTCACCCCTCCACTTT. This gives the protein CASSLVFHRGNSPLHF.